These 20 T cell receptor beta chains were all obtained from the same sample, sequenced in a study of identical twins. TCRdb called the 5' RACE reads again in MiXCR, with one record for every CDR3 protein. Of 270,000 or so distinct CDR3 sequences listed, approximately 8.3% are singletons. The same sample was also studied in work on yellow fever vaccine responses in identical twins.

Material for sequencing was CD8+ T cells sorted from blood. Receptors originate from a woman aged 18-30 years in good health.

This clonotype was recorded many times. The V and J genes are TRBV28 and TRBJ2-7; D ambiguous. The germline V and J ends were trimmed by 3 bases and 2 bases, with 8 bases remaining between them. Per germline, CDR1 MDHEN and CDR2 SYDVKM. The CDR3 totals 13 residues. For the CDR3, the DNA is TGTGCCAGCAGTTTTGCCGTAACCTACGAGCAGTACTTC. Its protein is CASSFAVTYEQYF.

This clonotype was picked up a small number of times. The chain couples TRBV5-5 to TRBJ1-1; the D gene is possibly TRBD1 (5 bases). Germline lookup yields CDR1 SGHKS and CDR2 YYEKEE (reference sequence). Trimming removed 0 bases from V and 3 bases from J, with 9 bases in between. CDR3 length: 14 residues. In nucleotides, the CDR3 is TGTGCCAGCAGCTTGGTCCGGGGGGACACTGAAGCTTTCTTT. This sequence encodes CASSLVRGDTEAFF.

CDR3 amino acids: CASSPHEGVGSYEQYF. The CDR3 DNA follows: TGTGCCAGCAGTCCCCATGAGGGGGTCGGGTCCTACGAGCAGTACTTC. This rearrangement joins TRBV11-2 to TRBJ2-7; D is perhaps TRBD1 (6 bases). Germline V gene lookup returns CDR1 SGHAT and CDR2 FQNNGV. Between the trimmed V and J ends, which lost 6 bases and 1 base, there was a span of 19 bases. This CDR3 comprises 16 residues.

The CDR3 coding sequence is TGTGCCAGCAGTGCCGGGACAGGGGATTACTACGAGCAGTACTTC. It is translated as CASSAGTGDYYEQYF. The rearrangement links TRBV25-1 to TRBJ2-7; 10 nucleotides line up with TRBD1. Germline loops: CDR1 MGHDK, CDR2 SYGVNS. V shed 4 bases and J 3 bases; nucleotides not matched to a gene: 6. The CDR3 totals 15 residues.

In this sample, this clonotype turned up a few times. This chain links TRBV20-1 with TRBJ2-2; no clear D. The CDR3 sequence is 15 residues long. CDR1 and CDR2 (germline): DFQATT, SNEGSKA (reference sequence). V was clipped by 4 bases and J by 0 bases, with 12 bases between them. The CDR3 DNA follows: TGCAGTGCTACCACTCCGGATACGAACACCGGGGAGCTGTTTTTT. Amino acids: CSATTPDTNTGELFF.

The J gene is TRBJ2-1, the V gene TRBV6-1; 7 bases map to TRBD1. The CDR3 contains 14 residues. J was trimmed by 4 bases and V by 6 bases; bases with no gene match: 6. Looked up from germline, CDR1 is MNHNS and CDR2 is SASEGT. The CDR3 protein is CASRGTALYNEQFF. CDR3 sequence (DNA): TGTGCCAGCAGAGGGACAGCGCTTTACAATGAGCAGTTCTTC.

This clonotype has a count of ten or more. This sequence joins TRBV7-9 and TRBJ2-1, with 8 bases that match TRBD2. V was clipped by 5 bases and J by 2 bases; unmatched bases: 11. There are 17 residues in the CDR3. Germline CDR1 reads SEHNR; CDR2 reads FQNEAQ (reference sequence). The DNA for the CDR3 is TGTGCCAGCAGCCCCCAGGGGCTAGCGGGCGCCTACAATGAGCAGTTCTTC. Translation: CASSPQGLAGAYNEQFF.

V is TRBV7-2 and J is TRBJ2-1, with no clear D. This CDR3 spans 14 amino acids. From germline, CDR1 is SGHTA and CDR2 FQGNSA. V gave up 4 bases and J gave up 7 bases, with 14 bases separating them. The CDR3 bases are TGTGCCAGCAGCTCCCAATCGCCCGGTAATGAGCAGTTCTTC. Translation: CASSSQSPGNEQFF.

This clonotype was picked up many times. The chain links TRBV28 to TRBJ2-5, with 15 bases lining up with TRBD2. Germline assignment: CDR1 MDHEN and CDR2 SYDVKM. The trim removed 5 bases at V and 0 bases at J, leaving 7 bases unmatched. The CDR3 runs to 18 residues. The CDR3 region is CASSDTRTSGRDQETQYF. CDR3 in DNA: TGTGCCAGCAGTGACACTAGGACTAGCGGGAGGGACCAAGAGACCCAGTACTTC.

The rearrangement uses TRBV4-1 and TRBJ1-4; D is unclear. V lost 0 bases to trimming and J lost 13 bases, with 9 bases between them. Germline CDR1 is MGHRA and CDR2 is YSYEKL. The CDR3 consists of 12 residues. The CDR3 region is CASSQEGVGLFF. The CDR3 DNA reads TGCGCCAGCAGCCAAGAGGGAGTGGGACTGTTTTTT.

The sample holds a few counts of this clonotype. This chain links TRBV6-5 with TRBJ2-7, with 11 bases fitting TRBD2. The CDR3 runs 16 residues. Germline loops: CDR1 MNHEY, CDR2 SVGAGI. V trimming: 0 bases; J trimming: 6 bases; junction bases outside the gene matches: 7. CDR3 nucleotide sequence: TGTGCCAGCAGTTACTCTACTAGCGGGAGTTCTAGCGAGCAGTACTTC. Its translation is CASSYSTSGSSSEQYF.

The J gene is TRBJ1-2, the V gene TRBV2; 9 nucleotides agree with TRBD1. The ends lost 3 bases at V and 6 bases at J; junction bases unmatched: 8. The V gene's germline CDR1 is SNHLY and CDR2 FYNNEI. The CDR3 has 15 amino acids. CDR3 residues: CASSEGQGFFDGYTF. CDR3 sequence (DNA): TGTGCCAGCAGTGAGGGACAGGGCTTCTTTGATGGCTACACCTTC.

This clonotype was picked up a small number of times. The rearrangement joins TRBV28 to TRBJ2-3; D uncertain. V lost 4 bases, J lost 0 bases, and 8 bases lay in between. The length of the CDR3 is 14 residues. Germline V gene lookup returns CDR1 MDHEN and CDR2 SYDVKM. The CDR3 DNA follows: TGTGCCAGCAGTTGGTCCCCTAGCACAGATACGCAGTATTTT. As protein: CASSWSPSTDTQYF.

V and J are TRBV7-9 and TRBJ2-1; tentative D call: TRBD2 (5 bases). The CDR3 loop spans 16 amino acids. Trimming shortened V by 5 bases and J by 0 bases, and 14 bases separated the two germline ends. Germline lookup yields CDR1 SEHNR and CDR2 FQNEAQ (reference sequence). CDR3 sequence (DNA): TGTGCCAGCAGCCCAGGAACGGGGAGCTCCTACAATGAGCAGTTCTTC. It translates to CASSPGTGSSYNEQFF.

The rearrangement links TRBV4-2 to TRBJ2-3; 10 positions agree with TRBD2. The CDR3 loop spans 19 amino acids. CDR1 and CDR2 (germline): LGHNA, YNFKEQ. Unmatched junction bases numbered 11, after V lost 0 bases and J lost 2 bases. Written as DNA, the CDR3 is TGTGCCAGCAGCCAAGAGGGACAGGCCGGGACTAGCGCCACAGATACGCAGTATTTT. Its translation is CASSQEGQAGTSATDTQYF.

This clonotype occurred a few times. J is TRBJ2-2 and V is TRBV19; D ambiguous. CDR1 is LNHDA and CDR2 is SQIVND in the germline V gene (reference sequence). The ends were cut back, 7 bases at V and 9 bases at J, with 6 bases in the middle. CDR3 length: 10 amino acids. The CDR3 sequence: CASMGRELFF. The CDR3 DNA reads TGTGCCAGTATGGGTCGGGAGCTGTTTTTT.

This clonotype was recorded a few times. The CDR3 DNA reads as TGTGCCAGCAGCTACCTGGCTCAAAGCTCCTACGAGCAGTACTTC. The encoded protein is CASSYLAQSSYEQYF. The chain recombines TRBV6-2 or TRBV6-3 with TRBJ2-7; D is unresolved. The CDR3 sequence is 15 residues long. V dropped 6 bases and J dropped 0 bases, with 15 bases sitting between them. Per the germline V gene, CDR1 is MNHEY and CDR2 is SVGEGT.

This clonotype came up a few times. The J gene is TRBJ2-7, the V gene TRBV4-1; 11 bases match TRBD2. CDR1 is MGHRA, CDR2 YSYEKL, per germline. This CDR3 comprises 16 residues. The junction had 4 bases not matched to a gene; V was cut back by 1 base and J by 2 bases. The CDR3 DNA reads as TGCGCCAGCAGCCAAGTACTAGCGGGAGCCGCCTACGAGCAGTACTTC. Encoded protein: CASSQVLAGAAYEQYF.

This clonotype was observed a few times. The chain recombines TRBV29-1 with TRBJ1-6; tentative D call: TRBD1 (5 bases). CDR1 is SQVTM and CDR2 is ANQGSEA in the germline V gene. This CDR3 is built from 13 residues. V was shortened by 4 bases and J by 10 bases, with 14 bases between the two germline ends. This CDR3 reads CSVGGSGGSPLHF. The CDR3 coding sequence is TGCAGCGTTGGGGGGTCAGGCGGCTCACCCCTCCACTTT. Variable domain in full (rest from reference TRBV29-1 and TRBJ1-6): SAVISQKPSRDICQRGTSLTIQCQVDSQVTMMFWYRQQPGQSLTLIATANQGSEATYESGFVIDKFPISRPNLTFSTLTVSNMSPEDSSIYLCSVGGSGGSPLHFGNGTRLTVT.

This clonotype was seen many times. The chain joins TRBV6-5 to TRBJ2-7, with a tentative D call TRBD1 (5 bases). The germline V and J ends were trimmed by 7 bases and 6 bases, with 13 bases remaining between them. This CDR3 spans 12 amino acids. Germline values: CDR1 MNHEY, CDR2 SVGAGI. The CDR3 nucleotides read TGTGCCAGCAACCCCCCAGGGATCGAGCAGTACTTC. Translation: CASNPPGIEQYF.